A selection of T cell receptor beta chains follows, all from one sample in a study of T cell responses to AZD1222 COVID-19 vaccine. Here immunoSEQ multiplex PCR was the method, and the copy in TCRdb shows in-frame clones only, minus some. The sample lists 130,000 or so clones; 86% were seen once. The source material was peripheral blood, sampled on day 0 of AZD1222 vaccination. These receptors all come from an adult in good health. CDR3s include the opening cysteine and the closing phenylalanine or tryptophan. A D gene is named only where the DNA matches it firmly. Only part of the rows carry a size: once, few, many, or a class if the clone is expanded.

d_call	clone_size	v_call	j_call	cdr3_aa	cdr3_nt
TRBD1	NA	TRBV5-6	TRBJ1-2	CASSQRDRGWSYTF	TGTGCCAGCAGCCAACGGGACAGGGGCTGGAGCTACACCTTC
NA	NA	TRBV5-1	TRBJ1-6	CASSPIDSVNSPLHF	TGCGCCAGCAGCCCTATCGACAGTGTCAATTCACCCCTCCACTTT
NA	NA	TRBV12-3/TRBV12-4	TRBJ1-1	CASSRQWDTEAFF	TGTGCCAGCAGCCGACAGTGGGACACTGAAGCTTTCTTT
NA	NA	TRBV6-5	TRBJ1-5	CASSFGRGGQPQHF	TGTGCCAGCAGCTTTGGAAGGGGGGGCCAGCCCCAGCATTTT
NA	NA	TRBV3-1/TRBV3-2	TRBJ2-1	CASSPPLGLVDEQFF	TGTGCCAGCAGCCCACCGTTAGGACTCGTCGATGAGCAGTTCTTC
NA	NA	TRBV9	TRBJ2-1	CASSVDPVTNEQFF	TGTGCCAGCAGCGTAGATCCGGTTACAAATGAGCAGTTCTTC
TRBD1	once	TRBV29-1	TRBJ2-7	CSVTGQAWGESDEQYF	TGCAGCGTTACGGGACAGGCGTGGGGTGAGAGCGACGAGCAGTACTTC
NA	NA	TRBV19	TRBJ1-2	CASSMGRGPGYTF	TGTGCCAGTAGTATGGGCAGGGGCCCTGGCTACACCTTC
NA	NA	TRBV5-8	TRBJ1-5	CASESRTENQPQHF	TGTGCCAGCGAAAGTCGGACAGAAAATCAGCCCCAGCATTTT
TRBD1	once	TRBV2	TRBJ2-5	CATEGQGRETQYF	TGTGCCACCGAGGGACAGGGGAGGGAGACCCAGTACTTC
NA	NA	TRBV19	TRBJ1-1	CASSSTSSGQAFF	TGTGCCAGTAGTTCAACTTCGTCGGGACAAGCTTTCTTT
TRBD2	NA	TRBV7-2	TRBJ2-1	CASSLDPISGGVSGEQFF	TGTGCCAGCAGCTTGGACCCTATTAGCGGGGGGGTATCAGGTGAGCAGTTCTTC
NA	NA	TRBV6-2/TRBV6-3	TRBJ1-2	CASSYGGGVGGYTF	TGTGCCAGCAGTTACGGTGGCGGAGTGGGCGGCTACACCTTC
NA	NA	TRBV6-5	TRBJ2-3	CASRGSTDTQYF	TGTGCCAGCAGAGGATCTACAGATACGCAGTATTTT
TRBD1	few	TRBV28	TRBJ2-3	CASSFVYQGADTQYF	TGTGCCAGCAGTTTCGTCTACCAGGGGGCAGATACGCAGTATTTT
NA	once	TRBV9	TRBJ1-5	CASSVDDSYQPQHF	TGTGCCAGCAGCGTAGACGATTCCTATCAGCCCCAGCATTTT
NA	NA	TRBV21-1	TRBJ1-2	CASTNGGYTF	TGTGCCAGCACAAATGGGGGCTACACCTTC
NA	NA	TRBV10-3	TRBJ2-5	CAKRETQYF	TGTGCCAAAAGAGAGACCCAGTACTTC
NA	once	TRBV7-3	TRBJ2-1	CASSLTGTVQFF	TGTGCCAGCAGCTTAACAGGGACTGTGCAGTTCTTC
NA	NA	TRBV7-9	TRBJ2-2	CAIEGVREKTGELFF	TGTGCCATCGAGGGGGTTCGGGAGAAGACCGGGGAGCTGTTTTTT
TRBD1	NA	TRBV28	TRBJ1-5	CASRERDRSYSNQPQHF	TGTGCCAGCAGGGAGAGGGACAGGTCGTATAGCAATCAGCCCCAGCATTTT
NA	NA	TRBV5-1	TRBJ2-1	CASSARENTYNEQFF	TGCGCCAGCAGCGCCCGGGAAAACACCTACAATGAGCAGTTCTTC
NA	NA	TRBV19	TRBJ1-4	CASIPQGGRNGEKLFF	TGTGCCAGTATTCCCCAAGGAGGCAGGAATGGAGAAAAACTGTTTTTT
NA	NA	TRBV9	TRBJ1-6	CASSDRDGKNSPLHF	TGTGCCAGCAGCGACCGGGACGGGAAAAATTCACCCCTCCACTTT
NA	once	TRBV9	TRBJ2-3	CASSGQTTQYF	TGTGCCAGCAGCGGCCAGACTACGCAGTATTTT
NA	few	TRBV19	TRBJ2-7	CATPDRAYPPGGGPGQYF	TGTGCCACCCCCGACAGGGCCTATCCACCCGGCGGGGGCCCCGGTCAGTACTTC